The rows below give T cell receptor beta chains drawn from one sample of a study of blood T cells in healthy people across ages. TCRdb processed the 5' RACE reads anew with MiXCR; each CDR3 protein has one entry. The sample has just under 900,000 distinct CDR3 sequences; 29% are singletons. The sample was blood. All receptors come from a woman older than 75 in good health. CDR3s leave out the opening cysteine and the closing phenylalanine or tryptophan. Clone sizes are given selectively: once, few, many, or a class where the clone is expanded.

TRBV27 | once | ASNTGAFLSGNTIY
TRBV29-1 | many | SVEREYRGGSETQY
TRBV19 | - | ASRTRGRGGNTEAF
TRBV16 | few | ASSQSSDRLKDGYT
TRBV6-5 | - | ASSPSAGVAFNEQF
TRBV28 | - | ASSFSARANYGYT
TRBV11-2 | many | ASSYPVAGVKTQY
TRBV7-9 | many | ASSQPPQETQY
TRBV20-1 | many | SANRGTDTQY
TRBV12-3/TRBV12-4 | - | ASSFQQVSTDTQY
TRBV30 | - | AWIPGRASTDTQY
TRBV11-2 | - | ASSSTETGTYGYT
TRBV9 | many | ASSVQASGGAGETQY
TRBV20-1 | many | SARDPGTANYGYT
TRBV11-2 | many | ASSLDQVGRKAF
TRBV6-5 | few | ASSYRRDRGLGGNTIY
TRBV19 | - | ASSIKGTGANVLT
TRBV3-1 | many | ASSQVTNTEAF
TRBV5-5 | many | ASSSGTGVDQPQH
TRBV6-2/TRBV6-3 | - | ASSAYLWPGAASYEQF
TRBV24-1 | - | ATSDPRESSYEQF
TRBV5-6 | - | ASSLVLQTTINTEAF
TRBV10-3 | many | AISAIAPYEQY
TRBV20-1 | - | SASATGGHQPQH
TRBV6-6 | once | ASSYSVTLPKTQY
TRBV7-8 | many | ASSLVPRGYEQY
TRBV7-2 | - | ASSPHMGTNQPQH
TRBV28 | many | ASSFRRGGQGEAHYT
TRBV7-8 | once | ASSLAGTSGLYNEQF
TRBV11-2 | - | ASSMGQGDVNERY
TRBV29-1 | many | SVLRGTDTQY
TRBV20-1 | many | SAREATSGITYNEQF
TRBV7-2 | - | ASTPPGGGNQPQH
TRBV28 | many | ASSSSGGPDNEQF
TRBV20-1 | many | SARGFSGRYNEQF
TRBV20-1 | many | SARTGGHYNEQF
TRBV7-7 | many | ASSFEESTDTQY
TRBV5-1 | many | ASSIGQTTDTQY
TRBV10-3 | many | AIRDRGYEQY
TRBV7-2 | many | ASSRTGGTEAF
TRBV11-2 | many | ASSSAFLDTQY
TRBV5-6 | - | ASSEASGLMNTQY
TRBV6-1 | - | ASTKGLAGGADTQY
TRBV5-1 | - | ASRGDGGARTDTRY
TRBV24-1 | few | ATSLGTWTGLTGELF
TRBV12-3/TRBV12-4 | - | ASSLQGARQETQF
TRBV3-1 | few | ASRREGGANYGYT
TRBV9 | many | ASSVDPSGGVTYQETQY
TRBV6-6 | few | ASSYPTGLGAGELF
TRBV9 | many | ASSPRDRADSGANVLT
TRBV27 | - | ASSSISTSGDNNEQF